The present TCR beta chain was sequenced within a study of shared clonotypes between healthy human individuals. The data were produced by immunoSEQ multiplex PCR, yet TCRdb's version contains in-frame clones alone and is incomplete. The sample consists of nearly 2 million clones, about 95% of them appearing once. In the naive CD8 group, cells lacked CD45RO and were positively selected for CCR7, so terminally differentiated effector memory CD45RA+ cells were left out. A word on this clone: The same CDR3 can be traced to other DNA sequences in this sample.

Germline V CDR1 and CDR2: PRHDT, FYEKMQ (reference sequence). Trimming left V 5 bases short and J 0 bases short, with 11 bases between. The CDR3 covers 15 residues. The gene calls are TRBV13 and TRBJ2-1, with no clear D. The TCR sequence derives from a man between 18 and 29 years old in good health. The sequencing input was naive CD8+ T cells sorted from blood. CDR3 in DNA: TGTGCCAGCAGCCCCGGGTTAAGCTCCTACAATGAGCAGTTCTTC. It is translated as CASSPGLSSYNEQFF.